This TCR beta chain comes out of a study of blood T cell repertoires in COVID-19. V lost 7 bases to trimming and J lost 4 bases, with 16 bases between them. This CDR3 comprises 14 residues. The V gene's germline CDR1 is LNHDA and CDR2 SQIVND (reference sequence). Per the original data handling: For nucleated cells, counts were estimated from reference gene primer amplification. The table came from immunoSEQ multiplex PCR; TCRdb's copy has only in-frame clones and leaves some out. Clone size and the V and J calls come from that table; the DNA yielded D and trimming. The repertoire holds about 160,000 clones, with about 85% as singletons.

The rearrangement uses TRBV19 and TRBJ1-2; D ambiguous. This TCR derives from a man in his forties with acute or convalescent COVID-19. The specimen sequenced was peripheral blood. The CDR3 sequence is CASTSIPAGYGYTF. In DNA, the CDR3 is TGTGCCAGTACCTCTATCCCGGCGGGCTATGGCTACACCTTC.